Listed here are 5 T cell receptor beta chains from one sample, sequenced in a study of Ad26.COV2.S vaccination and SARS-CoV-2 variants. Sample treatment: around 19 received Ad26.COV2.S at low or high dose, single or two shots; about 5 received placebo; per-sample allocation not given. Sampling took place 63 days after the first vaccine or placebo injection. Clones were sequenced by immunoSEQ multiplex PCR, and TCRdb holds only the in-frame ones, with some missing. The sample has a few hundred thousand clones; 90% are singletons. This specimen consisted of peripheral blood, obtained in a trial of Ad26.COV2.S vaccine versus placebo. All receptors derive from a person between 18 and 65 years old who received the Ad26.COV2.S COVID-19 vaccine or a placebo.

The chain links TRBV9 to TRBJ2-7; D unresolved. The CDR3 totals 16 residues. Germline V CDR1 and CDR2: SGDLS, YYNGEE. The V gene lost 0 bases and the J gene lost 2 bases, with 15 bases spanning the gap. Here the CDR3 reads CASSVALDSYTYEQYF. The CDR3 DNA reads TGTGCCAGCAGCGTAGCCCTCGACTCCTATACCTACGAGCAGTACTTC.

The chain couples TRBV7-2 to TRBJ2-7; no clear D gene. V lost 5 bases and J 4 bases, leaving 15 bases between the germline ends. CDR1 and CDR2 from the germline V gene are SGHTA and FQGNSA. CDR3 length: 14 amino acids. CDR3 nucleotide sequence: TGTGCCAGCAGCATTGGACCTAGGTCTTACGAGCAGTACTTC. It specifies CASSIGPRSYEQYF.

The V call is TRBV6-2 or TRBV6-3, the J call TRBJ2-7, with 9 positions matching TRBD1. This CDR3 region has 14 residues. Germline V CDR1 and CDR2: MNHEY, SVGEGT. V shed 5 bases, J shed 6 bases, and the junction held 8 bases outside the gene matches. CDR3 nucleotide sequence: TGTGCCAGCAGTCGCCGGGACAGGGTGGGCGAGCAGTACTTC. The encoded protein is CASSRRDRVGEQYF.

The genes are TRBV27 and TRBJ2-2; unclear D gene. The CDR3 covers 14 residues. Trimming removed 5 bases from V and 7 bases from J, with 14 bases in between. Germline CDR1 is MNHEY and CDR2 is SMNVEV (reference sequence). For the CDR3, the DNA is TGTGCCAGCAGTGGTGGGAACGAGGTCGGGGAGCTGTTTTTT. As protein: CASSGGNEVGELFF.

The chain combines TRBV5-1 with TRBJ2-7; TRBD1 aligns across 9 bases. The germline V gene has CDR1 SGHRS and CDR2 YFSETQ. The trim removed 0 bases at V and 6 bases at J, leaving 4 bases unmatched. The CDR3 runs to 14 residues. CDR3 DNA: TGCGCCAGCAGCTTGGCGGGACAGGGCGGCGAGCAGTACTTC. Translation: CASSLAGQGGEQYF. Together with reference TRBV5-1 and TRBJ2-7, the CDR3 gives the full variable domain: KAGVTQTPRYLIKTRGQQVTLSCSPISGHRSVSWYQQTPGQGLQFLFEYFSETQRNKGNFPGRFSGRQFSNSRSEMNVSTLELGDSALYLCASSLAGQGGEQYFGPGTRLTVT.